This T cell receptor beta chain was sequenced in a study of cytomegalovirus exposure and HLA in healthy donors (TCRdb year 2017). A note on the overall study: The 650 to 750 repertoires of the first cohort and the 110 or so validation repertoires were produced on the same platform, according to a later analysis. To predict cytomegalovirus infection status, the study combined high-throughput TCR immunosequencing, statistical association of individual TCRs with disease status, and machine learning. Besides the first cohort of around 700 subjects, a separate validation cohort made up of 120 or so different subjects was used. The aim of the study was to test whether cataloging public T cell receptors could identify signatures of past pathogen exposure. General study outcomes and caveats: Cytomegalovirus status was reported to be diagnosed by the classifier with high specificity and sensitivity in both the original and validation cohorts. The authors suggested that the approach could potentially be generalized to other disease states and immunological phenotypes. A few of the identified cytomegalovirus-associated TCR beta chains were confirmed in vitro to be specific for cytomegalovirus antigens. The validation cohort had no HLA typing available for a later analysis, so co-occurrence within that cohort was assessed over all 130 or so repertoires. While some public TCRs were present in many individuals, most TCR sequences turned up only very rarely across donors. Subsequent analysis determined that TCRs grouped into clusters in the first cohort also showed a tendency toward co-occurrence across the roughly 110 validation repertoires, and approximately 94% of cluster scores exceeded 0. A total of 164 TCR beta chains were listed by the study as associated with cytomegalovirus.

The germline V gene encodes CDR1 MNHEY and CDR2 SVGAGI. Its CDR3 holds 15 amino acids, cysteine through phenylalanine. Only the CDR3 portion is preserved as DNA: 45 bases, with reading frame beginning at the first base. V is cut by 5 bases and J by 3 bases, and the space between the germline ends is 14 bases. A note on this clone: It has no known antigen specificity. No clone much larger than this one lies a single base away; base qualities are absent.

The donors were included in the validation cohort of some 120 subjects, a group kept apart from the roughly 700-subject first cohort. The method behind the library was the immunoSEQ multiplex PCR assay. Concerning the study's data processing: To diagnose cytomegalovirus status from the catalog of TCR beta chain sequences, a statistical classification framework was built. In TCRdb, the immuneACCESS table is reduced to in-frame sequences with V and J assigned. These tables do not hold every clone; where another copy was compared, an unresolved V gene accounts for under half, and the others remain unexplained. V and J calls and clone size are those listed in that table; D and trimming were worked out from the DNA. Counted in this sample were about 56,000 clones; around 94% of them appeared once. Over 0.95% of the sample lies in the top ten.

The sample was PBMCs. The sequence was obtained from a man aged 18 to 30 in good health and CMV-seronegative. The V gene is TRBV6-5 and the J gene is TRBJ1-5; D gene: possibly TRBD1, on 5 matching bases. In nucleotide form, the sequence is TGTGCCAGCAGTCCGCGGGGGAGTAACAATCAGCCCCAGCATTTT. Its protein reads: CASSPRGSNNQPQHF.